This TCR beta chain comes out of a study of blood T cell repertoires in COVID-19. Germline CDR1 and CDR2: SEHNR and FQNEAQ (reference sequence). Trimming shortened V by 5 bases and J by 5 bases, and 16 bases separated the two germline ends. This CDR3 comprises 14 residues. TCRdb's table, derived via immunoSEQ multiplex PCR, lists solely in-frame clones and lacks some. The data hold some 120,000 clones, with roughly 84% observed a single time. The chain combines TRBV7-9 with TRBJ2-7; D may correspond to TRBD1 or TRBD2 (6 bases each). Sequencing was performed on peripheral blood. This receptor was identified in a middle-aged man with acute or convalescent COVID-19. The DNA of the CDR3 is TGTGCCAGCAGCAGGGGGACTGCTCGGCACGAGCAGTACTTC. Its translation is CASSRGTARHEQYF.